This T cell receptor (beta chain) was found in a study of identical twins. As for this clonotype: The target antigen is unknown.

It was template switching that added a universal primer site, and there were unique molecular identifiers on the cDNA. TCRdb independently ran MiXCR on the 5' RACE reads; one entry per CDR3 protein. The sample holds 1.5 million to 2 million distinct CDR3 sequences, 25% to 35% seen once. V lost 4 bases and J 7 bases, leaving 14 bases between the germline ends. The CDR3 consists of 14 residues. From germline, CDR1 is KGHDR and CDR2 SFDVKD. General study points: Conclusions came from cross-sectional statistical analysis, not from following the same donors.

The V and J genes are TRBV24-1 and TRBJ2-3; a possible D gene is TRBD2 (6 bases). Sequencing was performed on cord blood. The receptor's source is a newborn girl in good health. The CDR3 DNA sequence: TGTGCCACCAGTGAACCCGGGACTTCGAATACGCAGTATTTT. Protein: CATSEPGTSNTQYF.